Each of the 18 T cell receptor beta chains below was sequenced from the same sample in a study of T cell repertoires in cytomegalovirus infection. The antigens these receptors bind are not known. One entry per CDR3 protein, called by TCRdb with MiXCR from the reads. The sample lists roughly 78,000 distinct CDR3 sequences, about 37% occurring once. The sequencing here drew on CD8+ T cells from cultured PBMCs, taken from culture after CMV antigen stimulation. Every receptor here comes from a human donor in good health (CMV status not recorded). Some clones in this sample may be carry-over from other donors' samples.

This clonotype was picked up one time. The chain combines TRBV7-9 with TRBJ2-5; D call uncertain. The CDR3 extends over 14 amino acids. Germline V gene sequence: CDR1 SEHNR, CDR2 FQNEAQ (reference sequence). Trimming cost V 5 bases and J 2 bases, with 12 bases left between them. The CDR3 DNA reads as TGTGCCAGCAGCCCCCCCCTGGCACAAGAGACCCAGTACTTC. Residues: CASSPPLAQETQYF.

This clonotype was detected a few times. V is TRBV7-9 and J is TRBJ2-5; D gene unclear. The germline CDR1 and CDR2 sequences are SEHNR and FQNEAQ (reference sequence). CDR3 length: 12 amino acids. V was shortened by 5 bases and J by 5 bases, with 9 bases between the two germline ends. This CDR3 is CASSETWETQYF. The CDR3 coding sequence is TGTGCCAGCAGCGAAACGTGGGAGACCCAGTACTTC.

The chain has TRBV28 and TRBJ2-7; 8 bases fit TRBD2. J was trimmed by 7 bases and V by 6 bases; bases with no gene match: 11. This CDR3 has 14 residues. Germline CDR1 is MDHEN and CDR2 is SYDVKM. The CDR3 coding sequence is TGTGCCAGCAGGTCTCCGGGGGGGGGACATGAGCAGTACTTC. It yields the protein CASRSPGGGHEQYF.

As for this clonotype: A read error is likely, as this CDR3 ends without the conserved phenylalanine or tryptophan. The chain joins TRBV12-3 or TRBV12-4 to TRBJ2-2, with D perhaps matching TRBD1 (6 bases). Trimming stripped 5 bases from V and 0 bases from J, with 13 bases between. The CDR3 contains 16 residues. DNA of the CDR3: TGTGCCAGCAGTCCTCAGGACAGAGCGAACACCGGGGAGCTGTTTTTG. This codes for CASSPQDRANTGELFL.

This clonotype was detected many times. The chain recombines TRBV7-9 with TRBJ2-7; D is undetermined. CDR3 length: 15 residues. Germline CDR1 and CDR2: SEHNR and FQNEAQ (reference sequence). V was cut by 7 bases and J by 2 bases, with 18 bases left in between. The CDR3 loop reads CASTPDGRIAYEQYF. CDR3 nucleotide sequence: TGTGCCAGCACCCCGGACGGCCGAATAGCCTACGAGCAGTACTTC.

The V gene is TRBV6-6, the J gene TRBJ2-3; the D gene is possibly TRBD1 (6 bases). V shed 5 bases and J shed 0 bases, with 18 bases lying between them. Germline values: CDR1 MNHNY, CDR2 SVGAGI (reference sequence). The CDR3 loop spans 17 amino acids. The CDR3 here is CASSRTVQRASTDTQYF. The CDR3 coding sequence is TGTGCCAGCAGTCGGACAGTTCAAAGGGCTAGCACAGATACGCAGTATTTT.

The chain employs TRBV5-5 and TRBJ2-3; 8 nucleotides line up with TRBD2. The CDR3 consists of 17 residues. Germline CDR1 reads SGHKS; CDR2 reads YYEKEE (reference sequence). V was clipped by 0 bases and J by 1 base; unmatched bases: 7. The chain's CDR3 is CASSLEGTSGGTDTQYF. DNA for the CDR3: TGTGCCAGCAGCTTGGAGGGAACTAGCGGCGGCACAGATACGCAGTATTTT.

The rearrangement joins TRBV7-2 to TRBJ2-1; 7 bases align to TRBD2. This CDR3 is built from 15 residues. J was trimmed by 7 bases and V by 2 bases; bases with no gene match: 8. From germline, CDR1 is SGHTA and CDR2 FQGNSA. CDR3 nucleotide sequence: TGTGCCAGCAGCTTAAATTACGGGGGGAGAAATGAGCAGTTCTTC. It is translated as CASSLNYGGRNEQFF.

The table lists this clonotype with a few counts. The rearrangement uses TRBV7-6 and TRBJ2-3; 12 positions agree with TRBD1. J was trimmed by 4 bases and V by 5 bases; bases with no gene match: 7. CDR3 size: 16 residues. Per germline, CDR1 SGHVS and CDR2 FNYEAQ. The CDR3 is CASSGTGQGASDTQYF. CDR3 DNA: TGTGCCAGCAGCGGAACGGGACAGGGGGCATCAGATACGCAGTATTTT.

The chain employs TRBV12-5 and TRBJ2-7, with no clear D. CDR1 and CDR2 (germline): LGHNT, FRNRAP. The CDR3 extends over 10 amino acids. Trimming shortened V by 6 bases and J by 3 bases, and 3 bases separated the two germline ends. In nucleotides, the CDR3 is TGTGCTAGTGGGGACTACGAGCAGTACTTC. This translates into CASGDYEQYF.

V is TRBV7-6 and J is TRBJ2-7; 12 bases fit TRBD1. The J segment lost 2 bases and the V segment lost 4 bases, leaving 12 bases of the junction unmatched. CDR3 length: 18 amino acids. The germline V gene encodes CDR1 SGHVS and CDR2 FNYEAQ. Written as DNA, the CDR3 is TGTGCCAGCAGCTCCGGGACAGGGGGCGCGGGCGGTACCTACGAGCAGTACTTC. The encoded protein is CASSSGTGGAGGTYEQYF.

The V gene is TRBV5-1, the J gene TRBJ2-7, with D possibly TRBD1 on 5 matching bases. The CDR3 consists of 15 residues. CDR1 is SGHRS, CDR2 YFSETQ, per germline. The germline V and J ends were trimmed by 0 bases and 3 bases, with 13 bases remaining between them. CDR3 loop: CASSLDPGNIYEQYF. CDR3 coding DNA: TGCGCCAGCAGCTTGGACCCAGGGAATATCTACGAGCAGTACTTC. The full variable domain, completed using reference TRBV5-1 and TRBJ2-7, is KAGVTQTPRYLIKTRGQQVTLSCSPISGHRSVSWYQQTPGQGLQFLFEYFSETQRNKGNFPGRFSGRQFSNSRSEMNVSTLELGDSALYLCASSLDPGNIYEQYFGPGTRLTVT.

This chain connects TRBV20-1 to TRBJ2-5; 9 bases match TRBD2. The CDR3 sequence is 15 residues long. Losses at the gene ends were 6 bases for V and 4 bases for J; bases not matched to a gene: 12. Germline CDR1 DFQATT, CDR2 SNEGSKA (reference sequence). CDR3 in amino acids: CSAAGGLAGLETQYF. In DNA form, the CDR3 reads TGCAGTGCGGCTGGGGGACTAGCCGGATTAGAGACCCAGTACTTC.

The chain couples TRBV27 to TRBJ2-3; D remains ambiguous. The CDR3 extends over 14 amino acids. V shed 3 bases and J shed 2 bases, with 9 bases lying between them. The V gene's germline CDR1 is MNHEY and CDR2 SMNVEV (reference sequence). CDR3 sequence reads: CASSFLRDTDTQYF. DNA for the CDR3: TGTGCCAGCAGTTTCCTAAGGGACACAGATACGCAGTATTTT.

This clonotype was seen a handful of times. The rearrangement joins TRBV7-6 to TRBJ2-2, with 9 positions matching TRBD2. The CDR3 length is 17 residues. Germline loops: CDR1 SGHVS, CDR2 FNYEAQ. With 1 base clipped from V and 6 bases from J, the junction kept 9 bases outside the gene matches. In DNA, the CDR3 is TGTGCCAGCAGCTTAGTGGCTAGCGGGGCTGGCGCCGGGGAGCTGTTTTTT. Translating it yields CASSLVASGAGAGELFF. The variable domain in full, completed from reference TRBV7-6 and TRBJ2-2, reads GAGVSQSPRYKVTKRGQDVALRCDPISGHVSLYWYRQALGQGPEFLTYFNYEAQQDKSGLPNDRFSAERPEGSISTLTIQRTEQRDSAMYRCASSLVASGAGAGELFFGEGSRLTVL.

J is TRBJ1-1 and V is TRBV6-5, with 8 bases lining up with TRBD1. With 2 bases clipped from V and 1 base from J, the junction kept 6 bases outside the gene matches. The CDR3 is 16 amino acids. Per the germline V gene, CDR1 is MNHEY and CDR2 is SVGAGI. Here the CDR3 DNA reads TGTGCCAGCAGTTACGGCAGGGGGCAACCGAACACTGAAGCTTTCTTT. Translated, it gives CASSYGRGQPNTEAFF.

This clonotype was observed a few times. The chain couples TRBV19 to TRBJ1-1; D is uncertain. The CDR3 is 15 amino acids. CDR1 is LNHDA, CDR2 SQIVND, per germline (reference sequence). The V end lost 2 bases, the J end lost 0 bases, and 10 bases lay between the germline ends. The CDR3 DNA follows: TGTGCCAGTAGTATAAGGTCTGAGGTGAACACTGAAGCTTTCTTT. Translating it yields CASSIRSEVNTEAFF.

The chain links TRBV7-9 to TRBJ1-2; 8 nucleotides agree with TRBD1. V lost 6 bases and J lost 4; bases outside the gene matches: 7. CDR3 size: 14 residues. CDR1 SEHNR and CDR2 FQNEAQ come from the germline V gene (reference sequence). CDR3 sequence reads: CASSAPGQAYGYTF. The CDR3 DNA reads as TGTGCCAGCAGTGCACCGGGACAGGCCTATGGCTACACCTTC.